This TCR beta chain appears in the sequencing data of a study of shared clonotypes between healthy human individuals. Overall study: Every donor yielded three CD4 naive, three CD4 memory, two CD8 naive and one CD8 memory plate. Study-wide results and caveats: Having only a few donors restricted how much genetic and exposure-history diversity was captured. The study generally estimated greater richness for naive than memory subsets.

The CDR3 runs 17 residues. Losses at the gene ends were 8 bases for V and 4 bases for J; bases not matched to a gene: 15. CDR1 and CDR2 from the germline V gene are SNHLY and FYNNEI. This clone was found a few times. The antigen remains unidentified. The data were produced by immunoSEQ multiplex PCR, yet TCRdb's version contains in-frame clones alone and is incomplete. Found here are 1 million to 1.2 million clones, approximately 77% of them singletons; the top ten hold roughly 0.82%. This chain connects TRBV2 to TRBJ2-3; the match to TRBD2 covers 10 bases. The sequenced sample consisted of memory CD4+ T cells from PBMCs. Noted subset: CD45RA-negative fraction. This TCR derives from a man younger than 35 in good health. Some clones in this sample may be carry-over from other donors' samples. The CDR3, as DNA: TGTGCCAGCGGAGATAGAAGTCTAGCGGGAGCCCCAGATACGCAGTATTTT. The encoded protein is CASGDRSLAGAPDTQYF.